This section outlines one T cell receptor beta chain sequence together with its context. Ten or more counts support this clonotype. Its antigen target is currently unknown. Qualities for individual bases were not recorded, and no much larger clone is one base off. This sample is part of a study of regulatory T cells in long-lasting Graves disease (dated by TCRdb to the early 2020s). A note on the overall study: Antithyroid drugs had been taken for less than 3 months by newly diagnosed Graves' disease patients. A total of about 33 samples were covered by TCR sequencing, comprising around 13 persistent and approximately 20 newly diagnosed Graves' disease patients. The study was registered as a clinical trial and conducted in China. Persistent Graves' disease patients were compared with newly diagnosed Graves' disease patients by peripheral blood TCR sequencing and RNA sequencing. Broad study findings and their caveats: Only peripheral blood was studied, because thyroid tissue, the primary lesion, was inaccessible. The authors acknowledged the small sample size as a limitation that may reduce accuracy. Patients with persistent disease shared more public clonotypes (over 2,500) than newly diagnosed patients did (more than 900). Preferential use of TRBV28, TRBJ1-2 and TRBJ2-5 was observed in persistent disease, whereas TRBV20-1 and TRBJ2-1 were favored in newly diagnosed disease. Compared with newly diagnosed patients, persistent Graves' disease patients had lower TCR Shannon entropy and fewer highly expanded clones, which suggests clonal expansion. Only the TCR beta chain was sequenced and analyzed.

In the paper's terms, the time point label means: newly diagnosed GD, antithyroid drugs for less than 3 months. For both TCR sequencing and RNA sequencing, RNA was extracted from PBMCs in TRIzol. The diagnosis of Graves' disease followed American Thyroid Association guidelines. Patients for the study were recruited at an endocrinology department in Xi'an, China. Each patient gave about 8.1 milliliters of peripheral blood, collected in an EDTA anticoagulant tube. Ficoll Paque Plus density gradient separation was used to isolate PBMCs, and no additional T cell sorting was done. An Agilent 2100 Bioanalyzer and agarose gel were used to assess RNA quality, and a NanoDrop 2000 was used to measure RNA concentration. The V and J ends are trimmed by 0 bases and 1 base, leaving 6 bases between them. According to the germline V gene (reference sequence), CDR1 reads GTSNPN and CDR2 reads SVGIG. The CDR3 spans 13 residues, from the cysteine through the phenylalanine. Only the CDR3 part of the read is kept: 39 bases, read in frame from the first base.

Library creation used multiplex PCR. TCRdb records Illumina HiSeq 4000 as the sequencer. TCR beta libraries were built with iRepertoire HTBI primers and Arm-PCR amplification of CDR3 regions. PCR products were gel purified before sequencing. The original pipeline was this. A total of around 66 TRBV and some 13 TRBJ segments were identified across samples and were used for gene usage analysis of CDR3 amino acid clonotypes. COPE and FqMerger were used to merge the filtered high-quality paired reads into contigs. Contigs were aligned with BLAST to IMGT TRBV, TRBD and TRBJ reference genes, and CDR3 was defined per IMGT. Any clonotype with a frequency above 0.1% was counted as a highly expanded clone. Repertoire diversity was measured by Shannon entropy, and V-J evenness by the Gini coefficient. Public clonotypes were defined as clonotypes shared by more than one individual. Using fastp at Q25 and MiXCR, TCRdb reprocessed the public reads and kept productive beta chains. For every CDR3 protein sequence, its rows merge into one entry that carries the most common genes and DNA. TCRdb's processing, not the study's, gives the V and J calls here. The sample data list around 420,000 distinct CDR3 sequences, and roughly a sixth of these were observed just once. The ten largest clones capture 22% of the sample.

This TCR derives from a female donor with Graves disease. The rearranged segments are TRBV30 and TRBJ1-1, with no confident D gene call. The material was peripheral blood mononuclear cells (PBMCs), obtained at new diagnosis, from a patient treated with antithyroid drugs. The bases read TGTGCCTGGAGTGTTTGGGAGAACACTGAAGCTTTCTTT. It codes for CAWSVWENTEAFF.